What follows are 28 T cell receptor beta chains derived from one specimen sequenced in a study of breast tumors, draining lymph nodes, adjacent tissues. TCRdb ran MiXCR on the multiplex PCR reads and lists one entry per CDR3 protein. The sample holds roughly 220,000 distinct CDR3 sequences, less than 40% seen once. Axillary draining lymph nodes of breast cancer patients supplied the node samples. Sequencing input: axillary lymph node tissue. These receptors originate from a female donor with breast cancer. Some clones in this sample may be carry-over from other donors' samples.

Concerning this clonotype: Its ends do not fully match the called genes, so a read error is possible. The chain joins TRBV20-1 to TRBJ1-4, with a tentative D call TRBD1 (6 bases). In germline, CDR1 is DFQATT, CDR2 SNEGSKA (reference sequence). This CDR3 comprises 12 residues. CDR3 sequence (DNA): TGCAGTGCCGCCAGGGGTAATGAGAAACTGATTTTT. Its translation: CSAARGNEKLIF.

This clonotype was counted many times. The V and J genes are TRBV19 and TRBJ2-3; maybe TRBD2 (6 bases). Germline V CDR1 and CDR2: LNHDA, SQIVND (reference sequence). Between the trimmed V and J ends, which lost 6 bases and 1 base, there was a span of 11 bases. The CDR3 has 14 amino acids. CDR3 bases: TGTGCCAGTAGCCCCGGGAGAGGCACAGATACGCAGTATTTT. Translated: CASSPGRGTDTQYF. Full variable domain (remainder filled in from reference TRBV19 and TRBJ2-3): DGGITQSPKYLFRKEGQNVTLSCEQNLNHDAMYWYRQDPGQGLRLIYYSQIVNDFQKGDIAEGYSVSREKKESFPLTVTSAQKNPTAFYLCASSPGRGTDTQYFGPGTRLTVL.

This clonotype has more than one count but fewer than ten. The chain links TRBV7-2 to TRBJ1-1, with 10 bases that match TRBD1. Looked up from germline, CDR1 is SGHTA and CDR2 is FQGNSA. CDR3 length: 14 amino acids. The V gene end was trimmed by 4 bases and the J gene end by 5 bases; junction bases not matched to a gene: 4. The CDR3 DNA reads TGTGCCAGCAGCTCGACAGGGGGCGCGACTGAAGCTTTCTTT. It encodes CASSSTGGATEAFF.

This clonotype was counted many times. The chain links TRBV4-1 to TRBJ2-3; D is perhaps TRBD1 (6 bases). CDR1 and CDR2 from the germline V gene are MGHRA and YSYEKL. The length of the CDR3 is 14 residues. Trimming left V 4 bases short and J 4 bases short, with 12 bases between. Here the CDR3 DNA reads TGCGCCAGCAGCCGAAGGGCAGGGGCAGATACGCAGTATTTT. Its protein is CASSRRAGADTQYF.

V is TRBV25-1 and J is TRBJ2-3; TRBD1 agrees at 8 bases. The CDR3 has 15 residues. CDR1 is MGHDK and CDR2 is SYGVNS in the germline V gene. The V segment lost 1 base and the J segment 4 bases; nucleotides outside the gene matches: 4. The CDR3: CASSELRTGSDTQYF. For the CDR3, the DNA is TGTGCCAGCAGTGAATTGAGGACAGGGTCAGATACGCAGTATTTT.

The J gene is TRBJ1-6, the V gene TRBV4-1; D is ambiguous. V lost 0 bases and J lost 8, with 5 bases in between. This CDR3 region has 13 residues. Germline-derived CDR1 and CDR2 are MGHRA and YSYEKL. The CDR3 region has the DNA TGCGCCAGCAGCCAAGAAGCTGATTCACCCCTCCACTTT. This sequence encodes CASSQEADSPLHF.

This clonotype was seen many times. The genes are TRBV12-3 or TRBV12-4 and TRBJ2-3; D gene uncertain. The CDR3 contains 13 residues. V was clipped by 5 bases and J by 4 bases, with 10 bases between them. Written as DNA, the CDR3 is TGTGCCAGCAGTCGTCGTAGGGCAGATACGCAGTATTTT. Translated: CASSRRRADTQYF.

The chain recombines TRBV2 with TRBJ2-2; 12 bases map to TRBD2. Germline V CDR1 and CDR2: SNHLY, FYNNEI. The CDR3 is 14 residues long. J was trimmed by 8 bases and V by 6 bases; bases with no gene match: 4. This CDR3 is CASRETSGSGELFF. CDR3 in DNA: TGTGCCAGCAGAGAGACTAGCGGGAGTGGGGAGCTGTTTTTT.

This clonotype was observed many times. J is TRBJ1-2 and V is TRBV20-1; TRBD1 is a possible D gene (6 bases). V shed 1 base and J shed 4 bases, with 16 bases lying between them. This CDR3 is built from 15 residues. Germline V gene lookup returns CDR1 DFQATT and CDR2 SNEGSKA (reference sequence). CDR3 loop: CSARVTGRNTYGYTF. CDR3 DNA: TGCAGTGCTAGAGTTACAGGGCGGAACACCTATGGCTACACCTTC.

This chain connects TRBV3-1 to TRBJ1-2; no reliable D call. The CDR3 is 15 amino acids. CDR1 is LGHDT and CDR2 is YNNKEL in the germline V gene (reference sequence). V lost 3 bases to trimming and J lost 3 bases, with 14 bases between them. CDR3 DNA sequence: TGTGCCAGCAGCCATATTCACGGCGGACACTATGGCTACACCTTC. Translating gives CASSHIHGGHYGYTF.

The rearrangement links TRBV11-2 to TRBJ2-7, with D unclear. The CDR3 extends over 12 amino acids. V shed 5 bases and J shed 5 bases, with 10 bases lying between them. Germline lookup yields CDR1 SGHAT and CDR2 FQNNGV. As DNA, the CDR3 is TGTGCCAGCAGCCTCACCGCAAACGAGCAGTACTTC. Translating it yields CASSLTANEQYF.

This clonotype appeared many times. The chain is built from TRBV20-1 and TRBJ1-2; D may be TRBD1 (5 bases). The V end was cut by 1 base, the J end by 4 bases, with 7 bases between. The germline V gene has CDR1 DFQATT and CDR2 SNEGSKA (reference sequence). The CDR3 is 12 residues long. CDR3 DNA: TGCAGTGCTAGAGGCGGGGGCTATGGCTACACCTTC. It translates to CSARGGGYGYTF.

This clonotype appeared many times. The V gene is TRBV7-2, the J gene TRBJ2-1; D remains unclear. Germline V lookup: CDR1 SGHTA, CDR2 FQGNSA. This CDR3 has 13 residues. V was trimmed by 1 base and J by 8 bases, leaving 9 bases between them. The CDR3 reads CASSLVGGYEQFF. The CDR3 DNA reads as TGTGCCAGCAGCTTAGTAGGCGGCTATGAGCAGTTCTTC.

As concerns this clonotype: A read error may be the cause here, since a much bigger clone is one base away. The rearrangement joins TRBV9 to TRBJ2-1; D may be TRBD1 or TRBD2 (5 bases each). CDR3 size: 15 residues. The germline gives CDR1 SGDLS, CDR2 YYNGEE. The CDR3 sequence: CASSQDSGRYNEPFF. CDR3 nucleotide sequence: TGTGCCAGCAGCCAAGATTCGGGACGGTACAATGAGCCGTTCTTC.

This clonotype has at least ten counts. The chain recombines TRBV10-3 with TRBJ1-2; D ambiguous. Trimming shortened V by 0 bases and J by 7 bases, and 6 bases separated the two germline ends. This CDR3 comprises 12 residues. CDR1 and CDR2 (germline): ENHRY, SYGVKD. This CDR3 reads CAISESMGGYTF. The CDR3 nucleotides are TGTGCCATCAGTGAGTCCATGGGTGGCTACACCTTC.

The CDR3 DNA follows: TGTGCCACCAGCAGGGAGGGACAGGGAGGAAACACCATATATTTT. It codes for CATSREGQGGNTIYF. This rearrangement joins TRBV15 to TRBJ1-3; TRBD1 matches 9 bases. V gave up 3 bases and J gave up 4 bases; unmatched junction bases: 4. Germline V gene lookup returns CDR1 LNHNV and CDR2 YYDKDF (reference sequence). The CDR3 covers 15 residues.

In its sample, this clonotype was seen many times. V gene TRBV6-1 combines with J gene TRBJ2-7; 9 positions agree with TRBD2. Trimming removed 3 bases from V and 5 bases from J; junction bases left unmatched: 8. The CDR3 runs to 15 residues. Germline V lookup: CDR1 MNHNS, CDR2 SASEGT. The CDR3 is CASSDRVAGDDEQYF. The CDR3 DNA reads TGTGCCAGCAGTGATCGGGTAGCGGGAGATGACGAGCAGTACTTC.

The CDR3 here is CSALRDRGDNSPLHF. In nucleotides, the CDR3 is TGCAGTGCCCTCCGGGACAGGGGAGACAATTCACCCCTCCACTTT. The chain carries TRBV20-1 and TRBJ1-6, with TRBD1 matching over 10 bases. V lost 6 bases, J lost 7 bases, and 9 bases stayed unmatched. The CDR3 totals 15 residues. Germline CDR1 is DFQATT and CDR2 is SNEGSKA (reference sequence).

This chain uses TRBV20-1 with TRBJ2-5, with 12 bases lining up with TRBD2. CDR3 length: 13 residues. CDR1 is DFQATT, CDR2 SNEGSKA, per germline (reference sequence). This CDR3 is CRKGLAGQETQYF. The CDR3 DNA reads TGCAGGAAGGGACTAGCGGGCCAAGAGACCCAGTACTTC.

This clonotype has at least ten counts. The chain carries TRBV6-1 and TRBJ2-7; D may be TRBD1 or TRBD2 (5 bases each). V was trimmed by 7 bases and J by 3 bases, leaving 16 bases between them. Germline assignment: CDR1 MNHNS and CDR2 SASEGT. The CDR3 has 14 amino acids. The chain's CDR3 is CASNHRDGGYEQYF. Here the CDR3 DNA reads TGTGCCAGCAACCACCGGGACGGAGGCTACGAGCAGTACTTC.

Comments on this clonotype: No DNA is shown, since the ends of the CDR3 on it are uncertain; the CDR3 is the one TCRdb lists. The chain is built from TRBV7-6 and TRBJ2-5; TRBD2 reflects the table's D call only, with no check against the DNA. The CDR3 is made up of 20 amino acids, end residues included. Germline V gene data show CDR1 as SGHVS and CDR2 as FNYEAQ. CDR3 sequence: CASSFYICSAKAGRRETQYF.

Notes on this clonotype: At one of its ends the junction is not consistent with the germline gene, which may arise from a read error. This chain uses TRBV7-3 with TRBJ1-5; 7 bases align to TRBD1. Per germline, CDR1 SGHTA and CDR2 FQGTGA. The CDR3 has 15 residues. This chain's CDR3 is CVSSGNRGRQSAPAF. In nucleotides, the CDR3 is TGTGTTAGCAGCGGCAACAGGGGTAGACAATCAGCCCCAGCTTTT.

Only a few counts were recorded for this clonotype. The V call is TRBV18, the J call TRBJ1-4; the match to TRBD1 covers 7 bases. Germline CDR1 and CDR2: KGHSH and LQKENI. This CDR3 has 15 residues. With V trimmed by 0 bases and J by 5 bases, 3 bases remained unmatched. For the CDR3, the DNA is TGTGCCAGCTCACCACCGAGCAGGGGGAATGAAAAACTGTTTTTT. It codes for CASSPPSRGNEKLFF. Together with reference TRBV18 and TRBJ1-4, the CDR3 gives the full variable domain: NAGVMQNPRHLVRRRGQEARLRCSPMKGHSHVYWYRQLPEEGLKFMVYLQKENIIDESGMPKERFSAEFPKEGPSILRIQQVVRGDSAAYFCASSPPSRGNEKLFFGSGTQLSVL.

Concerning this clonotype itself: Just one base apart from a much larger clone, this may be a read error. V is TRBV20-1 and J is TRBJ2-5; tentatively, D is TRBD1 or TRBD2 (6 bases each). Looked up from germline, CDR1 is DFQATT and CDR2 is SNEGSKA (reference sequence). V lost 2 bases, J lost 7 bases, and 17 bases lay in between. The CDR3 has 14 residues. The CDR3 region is CSARSGGGGATQYF. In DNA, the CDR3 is TGCAGTGCTAGATCAGGAGGGGGAGGAGCGACCCAGTACTTC.

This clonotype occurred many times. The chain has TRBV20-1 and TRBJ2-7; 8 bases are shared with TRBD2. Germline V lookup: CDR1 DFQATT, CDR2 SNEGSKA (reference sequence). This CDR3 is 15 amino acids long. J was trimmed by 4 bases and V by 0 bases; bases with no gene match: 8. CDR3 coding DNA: TGCAGTGCTAGAGATCTCGGGACTAGTATATACGAGCAGTACTTC. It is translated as CSARDLGTSIYEQYF.

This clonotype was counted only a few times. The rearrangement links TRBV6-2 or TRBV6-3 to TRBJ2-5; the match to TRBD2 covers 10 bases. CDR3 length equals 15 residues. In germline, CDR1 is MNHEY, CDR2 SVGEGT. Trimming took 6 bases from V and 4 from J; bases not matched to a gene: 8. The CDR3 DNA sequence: TGTGCCAGCAGCACCGGGACTAGCGTTGTAGAGACCCAGTACTTC. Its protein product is CASSTGTSVVETQYF.

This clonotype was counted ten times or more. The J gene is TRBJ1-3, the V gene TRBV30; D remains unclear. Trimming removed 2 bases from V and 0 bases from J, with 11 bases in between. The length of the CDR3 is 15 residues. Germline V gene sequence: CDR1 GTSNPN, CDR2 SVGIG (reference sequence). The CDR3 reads CAWSYQWDSGNTIYF. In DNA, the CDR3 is TGTGCCTGGAGTTACCAGTGGGACTCTGGAAACACCATATATTTT.

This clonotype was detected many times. CDR3 sequence: CSVQGLAGGRETQYF. CDR3 coding DNA: TGCAGCGTCCAGGGACTAGCGGGGGGCCGGGAGACCCAGTACTTC. The chain uses TRBV29-1 and TRBJ2-5; 15 positions match TRBD2. The CDR3 consists of 15 residues. After removal of 6 bases from V and 5 bases from J, the junction contained 7 bases not matched to a gene. CDR1 is SQVTM, CDR2 ANQGSEA, per germline.